The rows below give T cell receptor beta chains drawn from one sample of a study of shared clonotypes between healthy human individuals. Clones were read by immunoSEQ multiplex PCR, and TCRdb kept only the in-frame ones, dropping some. The sample contains a few million clones, about nine tenths of which appear only once. The sequenced material came from naive CD4+ T cells from PBMCs. The receptor source for this set is a man aged 18 to 30 in good health. Some clones in this sample may be carry-over from other donors' samples. Both conserved end residues are part of each CDR3. The D gene is left open where the match is weak. Clone size is shown for a subset of rows, as once, few, many or a class of expanded clone.

cdr3_aa	cdr3_nt	j_call	d_call	v_call	clone_size
CASSSPQSVNTEAFF	TGTGCCAGCAGCTCCCCTCAAAGCGTGAACACTGAAGCTTTCTTT	TRBJ1-1	NA	TRBV5-6	NA
CASRYRVSSYEQYF	TGTGCCAGTAGGTACAGGGTGAGCTCCTACGAGCAGTACTTC	TRBJ2-7	NA	TRBV19	NA
CASSWREVNTGELFF	TGTGCCAGCAGTTGGCGGGAGGTCAACACCGGGGAGCTGTTTTTT	TRBJ2-2	TRBD2	TRBV6-5	NA
CASSLEGTNSYNEQFF	TGTGCCAGCAGCTTAGAAGGGACCAACTCCTACAATGAGCAGTTCTTC	TRBJ2-1	NA	TRBV11-3	NA
CASSLLAGGQETQYF	TGCGCCAGCAGCTTGTTGGCGGGAGGGCAAGAGACCCAGTACTTC	TRBJ2-5	TRBD2	TRBV5-1	NA
CASSLLGTRDEKLFF	TGCGCCAGCAGCTTGCTCGGGACAAGGGATGAAAAACTGTTTTTT	TRBJ1-4	NA	TRBV5-1	NA
CASSLVQGDQPQHF	TGTGCCAGCAGCTTAGTTCAGGGGGATCAGCCCCAGCATTTT	TRBJ1-5	TRBD1	TRBV7-2	NA
CASSLTGTNTGELFF	TGTGCCAGCAGCTTAACCGGGACCAACACCGGGGAGCTGTTTTTT	TRBJ2-2	NA	TRBV5-5	once
CAISEPQNTEAFF	TGTGCCATCAGTGAGCCACAGAACACTGAAGCTTTCTTT	TRBJ1-1	NA	TRBV10-3	few
CSVLRGPEDTQYF	TGCAGCGTTCTCCGGGGGCCCGAAGATACGCAGTATTTT	TRBJ2-3	NA	TRBV29-1	once
CASSGRQGQTQYF	TGTGCCAGCAGCGGAAGACAGGGACAGACCCAGTACTTC	TRBJ2-5	TRBD1	TRBV9	NA
CASSASGTTHYEQYF	TGTGCCAGCAGCGCCTCCGGGACCACCCACTACGAGCAGTACTTC	TRBJ2-7	NA	TRBV9	NA
CASSPRTGTMNTEAFF	TGTGCCAGCTCACCCCGGACAGGAACCATGAACACTGAAGCTTTCTTT	TRBJ1-1	TRBD1	TRBV18	once
CAWEPVGRPDTQYF	TGTGCCTGGGAACCGGTAGGCAGGCCAGATACGCAGTATTTT	TRBJ2-3	NA	TRBV30	NA
CASSPPREGGGYTF	TGTGCCAGCAGTCCTCCCCGGGAGGGAGGTGGCTACACCTTC	TRBJ1-2	NA	TRBV6-6	NA
CASGRESFYEQYF	TGCGCCAGCGGGCGGGAGAGCTTTTACGAGCAGTACTTC	TRBJ2-7	TRBD2	TRBV5-1	NA
CASSKVGGDTEAFF	TGTGCCAGCAGCAAAGTTGGAGGGGACACTGAAGCTTTCTTT	TRBJ1-1	NA	TRBV21-1	NA
CASSVLAAAYNEQFF	TGTGCCAGTAGTGTTCTAGCGGCCGCCTACAATGAGCAGTTCTTC	TRBJ2-1	TRBD2	TRBV19	NA
CASSSDRVGYTF	TGTGCCAGCAGTTCCGACAGGGTTGGCTACACCTTC	TRBJ1-2	TRBD1	TRBV6-5	once
CASSLRPATEQFF	TGCGCCAGCAGCTTGAGGCCGGCGACAGAGCAGTTCTTC	TRBJ2-1	NA	TRBV5-1	NA
CASQDGYSNQPQHF	TGTGCCAGTCAAGATGGCTATAGCAATCAGCCCCAGCATTTT	TRBJ1-5	NA	TRBV19	NA
CSVGLAGGETQYF	TGCAGCGTTGGGCTAGCGGGAGGTGAGACCCAGTACTTC	TRBJ2-5	TRBD2	TRBV29-1	NA
CAWSANPPGPGNTIYF	TGTGCCTGGAGTGCAAATCCACCCGGACCTGGAAACACCATATATTTT	TRBJ1-3	NA	TRBV30	NA
CARSSLGPGRHEQFF	TGTGCCAGAAGCTCGCTGGGCCCTGGAAGGCATGAGCAGTTCTTC	TRBJ2-1	NA	TRBV7-5	NA
CASSLPQQAVTEAFF	TGTGCCAGCAGTTTACCTCAACAGGCAGTAACTGAAGCTTTCTTT	TRBJ1-1	NA	TRBV28	NA
CASSFSGGYNEQFF	TGTGCCAGCAGTTTTAGCGGGGGATACAATGAGCAGTTCTTC	TRBJ2-1	TRBD2	TRBV28	NA
CASSLASVSGANVLTF	TGCGCCAGCAGCTTGGCGTCAGTCTCTGGGGCCAACGTCCTGACTTTC	TRBJ2-6	NA	TRBV5-1	NA
CASSGGYGGNEQFF	TGTGCCAGCAGTGGAGGATACGGCGGCAATGAGCAGTTCTTC	TRBJ2-1	NA	TRBV6-1	NA
CASSLAPSTGFNEQYF	TGTGCCAGCAGTTTAGCCCCTTCGACAGGGTTCAACGAGCAGTACTTC	TRBJ2-7	TRBD1	TRBV27	NA
CASSLQGDEQFF	TGTGCCAGCAGTTTACAGGGGGATGAGCAGTTCTTC	TRBJ2-1	TRBD1	TRBV6-6	NA
CASSYSSTRSGNTIYF	TGTGCCAGCAGTTACTCGAGCACACGCTCTGGAAACACCATATATTTT	TRBJ1-3	NA	TRBV6-6	NA
CASSFRQAVTEAFF	TGTGCCAGCAGCTTCAGACAGGCAGTCACTGAAGCTTTCTTT	TRBJ1-1	NA	TRBV7-2	NA
CASSFLAGEYTGELFF	TGCGCCAGCAGCTTTTTAGCGGGGGAATACACCGGGGAGCTGTTTTTT	TRBJ2-2	TRBD2	TRBV5-1	NA
CASSIPGQAPDTQYF	TGTGCCAGTAGTATCCCGGGACAGGCCCCCGATACGCAGTATTTT	TRBJ2-3	TRBD1	TRBV19	NA
CASSRTGGTEAFF	TGTGCCAGCAGTCGCACAGGGGGGACTGAAGCTTTCTTT	TRBJ1-1	TRBD1	TRBV28	NA
CSDQTGVVTEAFF	TGCAGCGACCAGACAGGGGTGGTCACTGAAGCTTTCTTT	TRBJ1-1	TRBD1	TRBV29-1	NA
CASSRQGVGGNTIYF	TGTGCCAGCAGTCGACAGGGAGTGGGTGGAAACACCATATATTTT	TRBJ1-3	TRBD1	TRBV6-5	NA
CASNLAGEWETQYF	TGCGCCAGCAACTTAGCGGGAGAGTGGGAGACCCAGTACTTC	TRBJ2-5	TRBD2	TRBV5-1	NA
CASSETGANLSPQETQYF	TGTGCCAGCAGTGAGACAGGGGCGAACTTATCCCCCCAAGAGACCCAGTACTTC	TRBJ2-5	TRBD1	TRBV2	NA
CSVGRGIDYGYTF	TGCAGCGTTGGGCGGGGGATAGACTATGGCTACACCTTC	TRBJ1-2	NA	TRBV29-1	NA
CASSQATGGLREKLFF	TGCGCCAGCAGCCAAGCCACAGGGGGTCTAAGGGAAAAACTGTTTTTT	TRBJ1-4	TRBD1	TRBV4-1	NA
CASSIGTGYNEQFF	TGTGCCAGTAGTATAGGGACGGGGTACAATGAGCAGTTCTTC	TRBJ2-1	NA	TRBV19	NA
CASRYTGTSKHEQFF	TGTGCCAGCAGATATACCGGGACTAGCAAACATGAGCAGTTCTTC	TRBJ2-1	TRBD2	TRBV7-3	NA
CASRRGGTNEKLFF	TGTGCCAGCAGGAGGGGGGGGACTAATGAAAAACTGTTTTTT	TRBJ1-4	NA	TRBV5-4	NA
CASSLWTSNQPQHF	TGTGCCAGCAGTTTATGGACCAGCAATCAGCCCCAGCATTTT	TRBJ1-5	NA	TRBV28	NA
CASSPIHEGARNEQFF	TGTGCCAGCAGCCCGATACACGAGGGGGCTCGGAATGAGCAGTTCTTC	TRBJ2-1	TRBD1	TRBV5-6	NA
CATSRDHVVSLEGYGYTF	TGTGCCACCAGCAGAGATCACGTAGTGTCACTGGAGGGCTATGGCTACACCTTC	TRBJ1-2	NA	TRBV15	NA
CASSQDRGANEKLFF	TGCGCCAGCAGCCAAGATCGAGGTGCTAATGAAAAACTGTTTTTT	TRBJ1-4	NA	TRBV4-3	NA